These T cell receptor beta chains were read from a single sample in a study of blood T cell repertoires in COVID-19. Measured with immunoSEQ multiplex PCR; TCRdb has only the in-frame clones, and not every one. Of about 200,000 clones in the sample, 84% were seen once. The sequenced sample was peripheral blood. These receptors all come from a woman in her 70s with active or convalescent COVID-19. Each CDR3 is given with its conserved first and last residue. A D gene is named only where the DNA matches it firmly. Where a row states a size, it is once, few, many or the class of an expanded clone; other rows omit it.

cdr3_length j_call v_call clone_size d_call cdr3_nt cdr3_aa
16 TRBJ1-2 TRBV6-6 many NA TGTGCCAGCAGTTACCGCTCGCAGGACAGAGCGCGCGGCTACACCTTC CASSYRSQDRARGYTF
16 TRBJ2-2 TRBV7-9 NA TRBD1 TGTGCCAGCAGCTTAGAGAGGGGGCTTCAAACCGGGGAGCTGTTTTTT CASSLERGLQTGELFF
14 TRBJ2-6 TRBV11-1 NA NA TGTGCCAGCACATTCGGCTCTGGGGCCAACGTCCTGACTTTC CASTFGSGANVLTF
13 TRBJ2-5 TRBV3-1/TRBV3-2 NA NA TGTGCCAGCAGTCAAGATAATGCGGAGACCCAGTACTTC CASSQDNAETQYF
17 TRBJ2-4 TRBV10-1 NA TRBD2 TGCGCCAGCATTCGACTAGCGGAGTACATAGCCAAAAACATTCAGTACTTC CASIRLAEYIAKNIQYF
12 TRBJ1-2 TRBV30 NA NA TGTGCCTGGAGTCTGGAGGGGTACGGCTACACCTTC CAWSLEGYGYTF
14 TRBJ2-2 TRBV25-1 few NA TGTGCCAGCAGTGTTACTGGGAGTCCCGGGGAGCTGTTTTTT CASSVTGSPGELFF
14 TRBJ2-5 TRBV27 NA TRBD2 TGTGCCAGCAGTCCTAGGACTAGACAAGAGACCCAGTACTTC CASSPRTRQETQYF
15 TRBJ1-1 TRBV9 NA NA TGTGCCAGCAGCCCCGGGGGGTTTGGGAACACTGAAGCTTTCTTT CASSPGGFGNTEAFF
14 TRBJ2-2 TRBV19 NA TRBD2 TGTGCCACCACAAGGGCGGGAGAGGGCGGGGAGCTGTTTTTT CATTRAGEGGELFF
15 TRBJ1-3 TRBV18 NA NA TGTGCCAGCTCCGCAGGGTTCAACTCTGGAAACACCATATATTTT CASSAGFNSGNTIYF
10 TRBJ1-1 TRBV20-1 few TRBD1 TGCAGTGCTGACAGGGATGAAGCTTTCTTT CSADRDEAFF
15 TRBJ1-5 TRBV2 few TRBD1 TGTGCCAGCAGTGAGGGCAGGGGGCCGGAGCAGCCCCAGCATTTT CASSEGRGPEQPQHF
12 TRBJ1-6 TRBV28 NA TRBD1 TGTGCCAGCGAGGGGGCTGGCTCACCCCTCCACTTT CASEGAGSPLHF
13 TRBJ2-7 TRBV19 NA TRBD2 TGTGCCAGTAGGTCTAGCGGGAGGAACGAGCAGTACTTC CASRSSGRNEQYF
15 TRBJ1-2 TRBV19 many TRBD1 TGTGCCAGCACGACTCCGGGACAGGGGCACTATGGCTACACCTTC CASTTPGQGHYGYTF
15 TRBJ2-7 TRBV4-1 NA TRBD2 TGCGCCAGCAGCCCGGGAAGCGGGAGCTCCTACGAGCAGTACTTC CASSPGSGSSYEQYF
14 TRBJ2-5 TRBV4-1 NA NA TGCGCCAGCAGCCAAGCGGAGGGCCTTGAGACCCAGTACTTC CASSQAEGLETQYF
13 TRBJ2-1 TRBV6-5 NA TRBD2 TGTGCCAGCAGTTACCGACTAGCGAATGAGCAGTTCTTC CASSYRLANEQFF
15 TRBJ2-5 TRBV9 NA NA TGTGCCAGCAGCGTGGGGGCAGGTGACCGAGAGACCCAGTACTTC CASSVGAGDRETQYF
14 TRBJ1-6 TRBV6-5 NA TRBD1 TGTGCCAGCTACGGACAGGACTTAGGGACACCCCTCCACTTT CASYGQDLGTPLHF
13 TRBJ2-7 TRBV13 once TRBD1 TGTGCCAGCCGGGACAGGGGGTCCTACGAGCAGTACTTC CASRDRGSYEQYF
13 TRBJ1-4 TRBV2 NA TRBD1 TGTGCCAGCAGGGGACAGCCTAATGAAAAACTGTTTTTT CASRGQPNEKLFF
16 TRBJ2-1 TRBV15 NA TRBD2 TGTGCCACCAGCAGCAGGAGACTAGCGGGAGTCGATGAGCAGTTCTTC CATSSRRLAGVDEQFF
13 TRBJ1-5 TRBV19 NA NA TGTGCCACCAGCATGGGGCCCAGTCAGCCCCAGCATTTT CATSMGPSQPQHF
15 TRBJ2-3 TRBV18 NA TRBD2 TGTGCCAGCTCCCGATTAGGGGAGGGCTCGAATACGCAGTATTTT CASSRLGEGSNTQYF
14 TRBJ2-2 TRBV30 NA TRBD2 TGTGCCAGTTCACTAGCGGGAGACGCCGGGGAGCTGTTTTTT CASSLAGDAGELFF
17 TRBJ2-2 TRBV18 NA TRBD2 TGTGCCAGCTCACCACCGACTAGCGGGACGAACACCGGGGAGCTGTTTTTT CASSPPTSGTNTGELFF
14 TRBJ2-7 TRBV5-1 NA TRBD1 TGCGCCAGCACCTCGGGGACAGGGGGCTACGAGCAGTACTTC CASTSGTGGYEQYF
15 TRBJ2-7 TRBV5-1 NA TRBD2 TGCGCCAGCAGATTCTTAGCGGGAGTAGGATACGAGCAGTACTTC CASRFLAGVGYEQYF
14 TRBJ1-4 TRBV28 NA NA TGTGCCAGCAGTTTTGGGGGGAGGGTTGAAAAACTGTTTTTT CASSFGGRVEKLFF
14 TRBJ2-1 TRBV6-5 NA TRBD2 TGTGCCAGCAGTTACCTAGCGGGAGTGAATGAGCAGTTCTTC CASSYLAGVNEQFF
17 TRBJ2-1 TRBV11-2 NA TRBD2 TGTGCCAGCAGCTTAAGCCGGACTAGCGGGAGGGTTAATGAGCAGTTCTTC CASSLSRTSGRVNEQFF
13 TRBJ2-3 TRBV28 NA NA TGTGCCAGCGACAGCCTCGGCACAGATACGCAGTATTTT CASDSLGTDTQYF
14 TRBJ1-6 TRBV7-9 NA TRBD1 TGTGCCAGCAACCCGGGACAGGGTAATTCACCCCTCCACTTT CASNPGQGNSPLHF
15 TRBJ2-2 TRBV7-3 NA TRBD1 TGTGCCAGCAGCGACCGGGACAGGGGAGCCGGGGAGCTGTTTTTT CASSDRDRGAGELFF
19 TRBJ1-5 TRBV24-1 NA NA TGTGCCACCAGTGATTGGTACAAAACCCCCTTTTATAGCAATCAGCCCCAGCATTTT CATSDWYKTPFYSNQPQHF
14 TRBJ1-1 TRBV7-7 NA NA TGTGCCAGCAGCCCTTATACAGGGACCCCTGAAGCTTTCTTT CASSPYTGTPEAFF
16 TRBJ1-6 TRBV2 NA TRBD1 TGTGCCAGCCGGAAGGCTACGGGACAGGTTTATTCACCCCTCCACTTT CASRKATGQVYSPLHF
15 TRBJ1-5 TRBV19 NA TRBD1 TGTGCCAGTAGTAAGGACAGGCGAAGCAATCAGCCCCAGCATTTT CASSKDRRSNQPQHF
14 TRBJ1-5 TRBV6-6 once TRBD1 TGTGCCAGCAGTCCAGGGACAGGGAACCAGCCCCAGCATTTT CASSPGTGNQPQHF
15 TRBJ2-5 TRBV2 NA TRBD1 TGTGCCAGCAGCGGGACAGGGGGCCGGGGGGAGACCCAGTACTTC CASSGTGGRGETQYF
13 TRBJ2-5 TRBV7-2 NA NA TGTGCCAGCAGCTTACGCGCGATCGAGACCCAGTACTTC CASSLRAIETQYF
14 TRBJ1-5 TRBV19 few NA TGTGCCAGCAGCACAGGGATGAGGGATCAGCCCCAGCATTTT CASSTGMRDQPQHF
15 TRBJ2-7 TRBV11-2 NA TRBD2 TGTGCCAGCAGCTCGGGACTAGCAGGGGCCTACGAGCAGTACTTC CASSSGLAGAYEQYF
15 TRBJ2-3 TRBV9 NA TRBD2 TGTGCCAGCGATGAGCGGGGACTACGCACAGATACGCAGTATTTT CASDERGLRTDTQYF
17 TRBJ2-2 TRBV7-9 NA TRBD2 TGTGCCACGCCGAGGGGCAAGCGGGGGTCGAACACCGGGGAGCTGTTTTTT CATPRGKRGSNTGELFF
17 TRBJ2-7 TRBV12-5 NA TRBD2 TGTGCTAGTGGTCCGGGGACTAGCGGGAGAAGCTCCTACGAGCAGTACTTC CASGPGTSGRSSYEQYF